This paragraph covers one TCR beta chain sequence. Which antigen it targets is not known. No per-base quality is available; no much larger clone lies one base away. Other DNA sequences from this sample encode an identical CDR3 as well. The sample originates from a study of T cell responses to AZD1222 COVID-19 vaccine (dated by TCRdb to the early 2020s). Broadly, across the study: AZD1222 recipients with second doses at about 4 weeks or about 12 weeks were pooled, because spike-specific TCR depth and breadth did not differ between schedules. A total of just over 230 trial participants underwent TCR sequencing, of whom about 200 had received two doses of AZD1222 and 26 had received two doses of the MenACWY control vaccine. Trial participants were enrolled by age into 18-55, 56-69 and 70-plus year subgroups, with roughly 160, 29 and 62 TCR-sequenced participants respectively. Overall results and qualifications from the work: Reportedly, close to half of the unique spike-specific TCRs recognized epitopes lying outside the regions that are mutated in the B.1.351 and B.1.1.7 variants. Spike-specific TCR breadth and depth rose significantly after two AZD1222 doses compared with day 0 and with MenACWY recipients. Because no day 14 peak-response samples were available, repertoires were characterized only after the peak T cell response. In the small 56-69-year group, the increase in depth fell short of significance, most likely because of low power. Only five or six AZD1222 recipients were SARS-CoV-2 seropositive at baseline, limiting conclusions about previously exposed vaccinees. Participants were mostly white British and included more females than males, and it was suggested by the authors that clonal diversity may have been underestimated. CD4 TCRs associated with the vaccine covered the entire spike protein, and the dominant responses were in regions 160-218 and 743-854.

What the time point label conveys for this sample: baseline before first vaccination. The vaccinee samples were drawn from two UK trials, COV001 and COV002, one of which was a single-blind randomized controlled phase 2/3 trial testing AZD1222 (ChAdOx1 nCoV-19) in healthy adults. Trial participant PBMC samples were collected at day 0 and day 28 after the second dose for TCRbeta chain sequencing. Reading the germline V gene gives CDR1 KGHSH and CDR2 LQKENI. The CDR3, from cysteine to phenylalanine, totals 12 residues. The kept DNA is CDR3 alone, 36 bases in frame from the first base. V and J are truncated by 2 bases and 3 bases respectively, leaving an intervening sequence of 5 bases. The CDR3 regions of human TCRbeta chains were subjected to immunosequencing. Turning to the authors' computational methods: TCRs in the repertoires were compared against a reference library of SARS-CoV-2-specific TCRs that had been generated with the MIRA antigen-specificity platform. Breadth meant the fraction of unique TCRs that were SARS-CoV-2-associated, whereas depth meant the fraction of total T cells that were SARS-CoV-2-associated. Using the MIRA data, each spike-specific TCR was mapped to the spike region that the TCR reacts to and placed in a CD4 or CD8 class. Log10-transformed breadth and depth values were compared by one-way ANOVA with Sidak's multiple comparisons tests. This is the immuneACCESS table as TCRdb keeps it, with only in-frame sequences that have V and J called. A part of the clones is gone; compared with another copy, unresolved V genes explain less than half, and the rest is unexplained. V, J and clone size were drawn from that table, and D and trimming were deduced from the DNA. The sample table records 110,000 to 150,000 clones; around 90% of these occur just once. Clones ranked in the top ten supply more than 3% of the sample.

The sequence derives from an adult in good health. The sequence links TRBV18 to TRBJ2-7; the best D guess is TRBD2, with 5 bases matching. Here the sequenced sample was peripheral blood, taken on day 0 of AZD1222 vaccination. The CDR3 here reads CASSPEGYEQYF. The nucleotide sequence reads TGTGCCAGCTCACCAGAGGGCTACGAGCAGTACTTC.